Listed below are T cell receptor beta chains from one sample, sequenced in a study of response to subunit inactivated influenza vaccine. Each CDR3 protein is one row after TCRdb ran MiXCR on the RT-PCR reads. The sample holds approximately 700,000 distinct CDR3 sequences, around 14% seen once. The sequenced sample was PBMCs from blood, obtained around 15 days before vaccination. Receptors were obtained from a man in his fifties who received an inactivated influenza vaccine. Both conserved end residues are part of each CDR3. The D gene is left open where the match is weak. Clone size is stated in some rows and not others, as once, few, many or a class when expanded.

v_call: TRBV2
clone_size: NA
j_call: TRBJ1-2
d_call: TRBD1
cdr3_aa: CASGDRANYGYTF
cdr3_nt: TGTGCCAGCGGGGACAGGGCGAACTATGGCTACACCTTC

v_call: TRBV6-2/TRBV6-3
clone_size: many
j_call: TRBJ2-4
d_call: TRBD2
cdr3_aa: CASTIEAGVGNIQYF
cdr3_nt: TGTGCCAGCACCATAGAGGCGGGAGTGGGAAACATTCAGTACTTC

v_call: TRBV27
clone_size: many
j_call: TRBJ2-3
d_call: TRBD2
cdr3_aa: CASGWPSGLGTDTQYF
cdr3_nt: TGTGCCAGCGGGTGGCCTAGCGGTCTAGGCACAGATACGCAGTATTTT

v_call: TRBV7-2
clone_size: few
j_call: TRBJ2-3
d_call: NA
cdr3_aa: CASSTHRGGDTQYF
cdr3_nt: TGTGCCAGCAGCACGCATAGGGGGGGAGATACGCAGTATTTT

v_call: TRBV6-2/TRBV6-3
clone_size: NA
j_call: TRBJ2-7
d_call: NA
cdr3_aa: CAPPGGRGVEQYF
cdr3_nt: TGTGCCCCCCCCGGAGGCAGAGGAGTCGAGCAGTACTTC

v_call: TRBV14
clone_size: NA
j_call: TRBJ2-1
d_call: NA
cdr3_aa: CVSSQDQGSGYNEQFF
cdr3_nt: TGTGTCAGCAGCCAAGATCAGGGGTCTGGTTACAATGAGCAGTTCTTC

v_call: TRBV30
clone_size: NA
j_call: TRBJ1-1
d_call: TRBD1
cdr3_aa: CAWTSGTGRRNTEAFF
cdr3_nt: TGTGCCTGGACCTCCGGGACAGGGAGGAGGAACACTGAAGCTTTCTTT

v_call: TRBV4-1
clone_size: NA
j_call: TRBJ2-7
d_call: NA
cdr3_aa: CASSQVLARAYEQYF
cdr3_nt: TGCGCCAGCAGCCAAGTTTTGGCACGGGCCTACGAGCAGTACTTC

v_call: TRBV30
clone_size: NA
j_call: TRBJ2-1
d_call: TRBD2
cdr3_aa: CAWIPGLAVHEQFF
cdr3_nt: TGTGCCTGGATCCCGGGACTAGCGGTACATGAGCAGTTCTTC

v_call: TRBV7-2
clone_size: NA
j_call: TRBJ2-2
d_call: TRBD2
cdr3_aa: CASSLPSGGGAGELFF
cdr3_nt: TGTGCCAGCAGCTTACCTAGCGGGGGGGGTGCCGGGGAGCTGTTTTTT

v_call: TRBV7-2
clone_size: few
j_call: TRBJ2-7
d_call: NA
cdr3_aa: CASSDHDRRVDEQYF
cdr3_nt: TGTGCCAGCAGCGACCATGACAGGAGGGTTGACGAGCAGTACTTC

v_call: TRBV28
clone_size: many
j_call: TRBJ1-2
d_call: TRBD1
cdr3_aa: CASSGIGQGSGYTF
cdr3_nt: TGTGCCAGCAGTGGGATCGGACAGGGCTCCGGCTACACCTTC

v_call: TRBV5-4
clone_size: NA
j_call: TRBJ2-1
d_call: TRBD1
cdr3_aa: CASNPSGQGRNEQFF
cdr3_nt: TGTGCCAGCAACCCGAGTGGACAGGGACGGAATGAGCAGTTCTTC

v_call: TRBV29-1
clone_size: NA
j_call: TRBJ2-7
d_call: TRBD1
cdr3_aa: CSVRGDRAHEQYF
cdr3_nt: TGCAGCGTTAGAGGTGACAGGGCCCACGAGCAGTACTTC

v_call: TRBV10-2
clone_size: many
j_call: TRBJ2-1
d_call: TRBD2
cdr3_aa: CASSEWGGFGGYNEQFF
cdr3_nt: TGCGCCAGCAGTGAGTGGGGGGGGTTTGGAGGGTACAATGAGCAGTTCTTC

v_call: TRBV29-1
clone_size: few
j_call: TRBJ2-3
d_call: NA
cdr3_aa: CSVPGLDRPLTDTQYF
cdr3_nt: TGCAGCGTCCCCGGACTGGACCGACCCCTCACAGATACGCAGTATTTT

v_call: TRBV28
clone_size: few
j_call: TRBJ2-7
d_call: NA
cdr3_aa: CASSLLTTPYEQYF
cdr3_nt: TGTGCCAGCAGTTTATTAACCACCCCCTACGAGCAGTACTTC

v_call: TRBV6-2/TRBV6-3
clone_size: NA
j_call: TRBJ2-1
d_call: TRBD2
cdr3_aa: CASGTSGVNEQFF
cdr3_nt: TGTGCCAGCGGGACTAGCGGGGTCAATGAGCAGTTCTTC

v_call: TRBV27
clone_size: NA
j_call: TRBJ2-7
d_call: TRBD1
cdr3_aa: CASSYDRGLSEQYF
cdr3_nt: TGTGCCAGCAGTTACGACAGGGGGCTCTCCGAGCAGTACTTC

v_call: TRBV20-1
clone_size: few
j_call: TRBJ2-7
d_call: NA
cdr3_aa: CSADGRLRAADEQYF
cdr3_nt: TGCAGTGCCGATGGGCGGTTGCGGGCGGCGGACGAGCAGTACTTC

v_call: TRBV4-3
clone_size: NA
j_call: TRBJ1-4
d_call: NA
cdr3_aa: CASSQDWGLAEKLFF
cdr3_nt: TGCGCCAGCAGCCAAGATTGGGGTTTGGCTGAAAAACTGTTTTTT

v_call: TRBV3-1
clone_size: NA
j_call: TRBJ2-5
d_call: TRBD2
cdr3_aa: CASSQERLASQETQYF
cdr3_nt: TGTGCCAGCAGCCAAGAAAGACTAGCGTCTCAAGAGACCCAGTACTTC

v_call: TRBV6-5
clone_size: NA
j_call: TRBJ1-6
d_call: TRBD1
cdr3_aa: CASSYPGTGEYNSPLHF
cdr3_nt: TGTGCCAGCAGTTACCCAGGGACAGGGGAGTATAATTCACCCCTCCACTTT

v_call: TRBV15
clone_size: few
j_call: TRBJ2-7
d_call: TRBD1
cdr3_aa: CATSVQGGQAYEQYF
cdr3_nt: TGTGCCACCAGCGTCCAAGGGGGACAGGCCTACGAGCAGTACTTC

v_call: TRBV7-2
clone_size: few
j_call: TRBJ2-1
d_call: NA
cdr3_aa: CASSLYGYNEQFF
cdr3_nt: TGTGCCAGCAGCTTATACGGCTACAATGAGCAGTTCTTC

v_call: TRBV5-1
clone_size: NA
j_call: TRBJ1-4
d_call: NA
cdr3_aa: CASSQGQYANEKLFF
cdr3_nt: TGCGCCAGCAGCCAAGGACAGTACGCTAATGAAAAACTGTTTTTT

v_call: TRBV29-1
clone_size: many
j_call: TRBJ2-5
d_call: NA
cdr3_aa: CSEGTAHGLALQYLKETQYF
cdr3_nt: TGCAGCGAAGGGACAGCGCACGGACTAGCCCTCCAGTACCTCAAAGAGACCCAGTACTTC

v_call: TRBV19
clone_size: NA
j_call: TRBJ2-2
d_call: NA
cdr3_aa: CASNWGGGNAGELFF
cdr3_nt: TGTGCCAGTAACTGGGGAGGTGGGAACGCCGGGGAGCTGTTTTTT

v_call: TRBV4-2
clone_size: NA
j_call: TRBJ2-5
d_call: TRBD2
cdr3_aa: CASSQVTREGETQYF
cdr3_nt: TGTGCCAGCAGCCAAGTGACGAGGGAGGGGGAGACCCAGTACTTC

v_call: TRBV7-2
clone_size: NA
j_call: TRBJ2-2
d_call: NA
cdr3_aa: CASSRTAAGSGELFF
cdr3_nt: TGTGCCAGCAGCCGGACGGCCGCCGGGTCCGGGGAGCTGTTTTTT

v_call: TRBV14
clone_size: few
j_call: TRBJ2-1
d_call: NA
cdr3_aa: CASSLRPSVVDNEQFF
cdr3_nt: TGTGCCAGCAGCCTGCGGCCTAGCGTCGTCGACAATGAGCAGTTCTTC

v_call: TRBV5-1
clone_size: many
j_call: TRBJ2-7
d_call: TRBD2
cdr3_aa: CASSFGTTSYEQYF
cdr3_nt: TGCGCCAGCAGCTTCGGGACTACTTCCTACGAGCAGTACTTC

v_call: TRBV20-1
clone_size: NA
j_call: TRBJ2-7
d_call: TRBD1
cdr3_aa: CSAGQGAIGEQYF
cdr3_nt: TGCAGTGCAGGACAGGGGGCCATCGGCGAGCAGTACTTC

v_call: TRBV2
clone_size: few
j_call: TRBJ2-1
d_call: NA
cdr3_aa: CASSMQSNEQFF
cdr3_nt: TGTGCCAGCAGTATGCAGAGCAATGAGCAGTTCTTC

v_call: TRBV5-1
clone_size: NA
j_call: TRBJ2-7
d_call: NA
cdr3_aa: CASSLDTASYEQYF
cdr3_nt: TGCGCCAGCAGCTTGGATACAGCTTCCTACGAGCAGTACTTC

v_call: TRBV25-1
clone_size: few
j_call: TRBJ1-1
d_call: TRBD1
cdr3_aa: CASSATGLTEAFF
cdr3_nt: TGTGCCAGCAGTGCGACAGGGCTCACTGAAGCTTTCTTT

v_call: TRBV7-6
clone_size: NA
j_call: TRBJ2-7
d_call: NA
cdr3_aa: CASSLGPGKGHEQYF
cdr3_nt: TGTGCCAGCAGCTTAGGCCCAGGAAAGGGTCACGAGCAGTACTTC

v_call: TRBV6-7
clone_size: few
j_call: TRBJ2-1
d_call: TRBD1
cdr3_aa: CASSYSRQGQNGSYNEQFF
cdr3_nt: TGTGCCAGCAGTTACTCCCGACAGGGGCAGAACGGGTCCTACAATGAGCAGTTCTTC

v_call: TRBV5-1
clone_size: NA
j_call: TRBJ2-3
d_call: NA
cdr3_aa: CASSLGTIATDTQYF
cdr3_nt: TGCGCCAGCAGCTTGGGGACAATAGCCACAGATACGCAGTATTTT

v_call: TRBV2
clone_size: many
j_call: TRBJ2-7
d_call: TRBD1
cdr3_aa: CASSSYTGAYEQYF
cdr3_nt: TGTGCCAGCAGTTCCTACACAGGGGCCTACGAGCAGTACTTC

v_call: TRBV4-1
clone_size: few
j_call: TRBJ1-1
d_call: TRBD1
cdr3_aa: CASSQRTGNSPEAFF
cdr3_nt: TGCGCCAGCAGCCAACGGACAGGAAACTCTCCTGAAGCTTTCTTT

v_call: TRBV7-2
clone_size: NA
j_call: TRBJ2-3
d_call: TRBD2
cdr3_aa: CASSYQAGGTDTQYF
cdr3_nt: TGTGCCAGCAGCTATCAGGCGGGAGGTACAGATACGCAGTATTTT

v_call: TRBV18
clone_size: NA
j_call: TRBJ1-1
d_call: NA
cdr3_aa: CASSLRQSCFF
cdr3_nt: TGTGCCAGCTCACTCCGACAGTCGTGTTTCTTT

v_call: TRBV7-2
clone_size: many
j_call: TRBJ1-2
d_call: NA
cdr3_aa: CASSLAAPGGYTF
cdr3_nt: TGTGCCAGCAGCCTCGCGGCCCCAGGCGGCTACACCTTC

v_call: TRBV20-1
clone_size: NA
j_call: TRBJ2-7
d_call: NA
cdr3_aa: CSALGVGRGIHEQYF
cdr3_nt: TGCAGTGCCCTGGGGGTTGGCAGGGGCATTCACGAGCAGTACTTC

v_call: TRBV20-1
clone_size: NA
j_call: TRBJ2-7
d_call: TRBD2
cdr3_aa: CSARRPSGTYEQYF
cdr3_nt: TGCAGTGCTAGAAGGCCTAGCGGGACCTACGAGCAGTACTTC